Following are 7 T cell receptor beta chains from one sample sequenced in a study of PD-1 blockade in classical Hodgkin lymphoma. Stated time point: cycle 4 day 1 (C4D1), after around six weeks of nivolumab. There was relapse after autologous stem cell transplantation in every patient, and there was variation in brentuximab vedotin exposure. CD4+ T cells were purified from thawed PBMCs by negative selection. This table comes from immunoSEQ multiplex PCR, and its TCRdb copy is limited to in-frame clones, with some not included. The repertoire holds just under 6,500 clones, with around nine tenths as singletons. Here the sequenced sample was CD4+ T cells from blood, taken before the fourth cycle of nivolumab. Every receptor here comes from a human donor with classical Hodgkin lymphoma.

The chain links TRBV7-9 to TRBJ2-5; TRBD2 might be the D (6 bases). CDR1 is SEHNR and CDR2 is FQNEAQ in the germline V gene (reference sequence). The V and J ends lost 0 bases and 4 bases respectively, with 6 bases between them. The CDR3 loop spans 13 amino acids. CDR3 amino acids: CASSLAGGETQYF. Here the CDR3 DNA reads TGTGCCAGCAGCTTAGCGGGAGGAGAGACCCAGTACTTC. Supplemented by reference TRBV7-9 and TRBJ2-5, the full variable domain reads DTGVSQNPRHKITKRGQNVTFRCDPISEHNRLYWYRQTLGQGPEFLTYFQNEAQLEKSRLLSDRFSAERPKGSFSTLEIQRTEQGDSAMYLCASSLAGGETQYFGPGTRLLVL.

The gene calls are TRBV7-8 and TRBJ1-1, with 7 positions matching TRBD1. CDR3 length: 13 residues. Trimming cost V 5 bases and J 3 bases; bases outside gene matches: 3. From germline, CDR1 is SGHVS and CDR2 FQNEAQ. The DNA for the CDR3 is TGTGCCAGCAGCCCAGGACAGGACACTGAAGCTTTCTTT. The encoded protein is CASSPGQDTEAFF.

The chain links TRBV19 to TRBJ1-5; the match to TRBD1 covers 7 bases. Per the germline V gene, CDR1 is LNHDA and CDR2 is SQIVND (reference sequence). Trimming took 6 bases from V and 2 from J; bases not matched to a gene: 1. The CDR3 runs 13 residues. The CDR3 spells CASRGQGNQPQHF. CDR3 nucleotides: TGTGCCAGTAGAGGACAGGGCAATCAGCCCCAGCATTTT.

J is TRBJ2-1 and V is TRBV29-1; 8 bases align to TRBD1. V lost 7 bases and J lost 3; bases outside the gene matches: 5. The CDR3 runs 13 residues. Germline V gene lookup returns CDR1 SQVTM and CDR2 ANQGSEA. DNA of the CDR3: TGCAGCGCCCGGACAGGGAACTACAATGAGCAGTTCTTC. Translating gives CSARTGNYNEQFF.

This sequence joins TRBV5-8 and TRBJ2-5, with D perhaps matching TRBD2 (6 bases). This CDR3 is built from 17 residues. CDR1 and CDR2 (germline): SGHTS, YDEGEE. With 0 bases removed from V and 11 bases from J, the gap between germline ends came to 26 bases. For the CDR3, the DNA is TGTGCCAGCAGCTTGGTACTGGTCGGCGGGACGCTTACGAGGCAGTACTTC. Amino acids: CASSLVLVGGTLTRQYF.

The chain uses TRBV5-4 and TRBJ1-5; D uncertain. The CDR3 extends over 12 amino acids. Germline CDR1 SGHNT, CDR2 YYREEE (reference sequence). V shed 4 bases and J shed 4 bases, with 6 bases lying between them. The CDR3, as DNA: TGTGCCAGCAGCCAGCCTAATCAGCCCCAGCATTTT. Encoded protein: CASSQPNQPQHF. The full variable domain, in which reference TRBV5-4 and TRBJ1-5 provide the parts outside the CDR3, is ETGVTQSPTHLIKTRGQQVTLRCSSQSGHNTVSWYQQALGQGPQFIFQYYREEENGRGNFPPRFSGLQFPNYSSELNVNALELDDSALYLCASSQPNQPQHFGDGTRLSIL.

The genes are TRBV7-9 and TRBJ2-7, with TRBD1 matching over 9 bases. The CDR3 extends over 15 amino acids. V gave up 5 bases and J gave up 2 bases; unmatched junction bases: 7. Germline V gene sequence: CDR1 SEHNR, CDR2 FQNEAQ (reference sequence). The CDR3 sequence is CASSAGTGRAYEQYF. CDR3 nucleotide sequence: TGTGCCAGCAGCGCCGGGACAGGGAGGGCCTACGAGCAGTACTTC.